This passage covers 2 T cell receptor beta chains from one sample sequenced in a study of shared T cell receptors in the human thymus. Produced via immunoSEQ multiplex PCR; TCRdb's table is partial and in-frame only. The data contain hundreds of thousands of clones, around 87% of them singletons. These data were also filed under a second study, of human thymus T cells.

Source material: thymocytes. The receptor set was obtained from a boy younger than two with a congenital heart defect.

The chain joins TRBV27 to TRBJ2-2; 9 bases align to TRBD1. The V and J ends lost 5 bases and 7 bases, in that order; junction bases with no gene match: 11. CDR1 and CDR2 from the germline V gene are MNHEY and SMNVEV (reference sequence). This CDR3 is 16 amino acids long. The CDR3 DNA sequence: TGTGCCAGCAGTACCCCGGGACAGGGTGAGGACGGGGAGCTGTTTTTT. This translates into CASSTPGQGEDGELFF.

This chain uses TRBV4-3 with TRBJ2-2, with 9 nucleotides matching TRBD1. The CDR3 consists of 17 residues. Trimming removed 1 base from V and 3 bases from J; junction bases left unmatched: 6. Germline CDR1 LGHNA, CDR2 YSLEER. Written as DNA, the CDR3 is TGCGCCAGCAGCCAAGGGTTCCGGGACAGGGACACCGGGGAGCTGTTTTTT. This encodes CASSQGFRDRDTGELFF.